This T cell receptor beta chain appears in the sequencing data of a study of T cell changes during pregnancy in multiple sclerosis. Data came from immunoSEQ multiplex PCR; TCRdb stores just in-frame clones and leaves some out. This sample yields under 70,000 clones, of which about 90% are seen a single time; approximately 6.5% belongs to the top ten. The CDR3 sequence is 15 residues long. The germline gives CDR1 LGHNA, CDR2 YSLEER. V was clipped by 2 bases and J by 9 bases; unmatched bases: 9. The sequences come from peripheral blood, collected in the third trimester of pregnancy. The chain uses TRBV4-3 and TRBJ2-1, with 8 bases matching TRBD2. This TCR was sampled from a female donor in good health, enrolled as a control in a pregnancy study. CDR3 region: CASSQTAGVLSEQFF. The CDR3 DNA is TGCGCCAGCAGCCAAACAGCGGGGGTTTTGAGTGAGCAGTTCTTC.